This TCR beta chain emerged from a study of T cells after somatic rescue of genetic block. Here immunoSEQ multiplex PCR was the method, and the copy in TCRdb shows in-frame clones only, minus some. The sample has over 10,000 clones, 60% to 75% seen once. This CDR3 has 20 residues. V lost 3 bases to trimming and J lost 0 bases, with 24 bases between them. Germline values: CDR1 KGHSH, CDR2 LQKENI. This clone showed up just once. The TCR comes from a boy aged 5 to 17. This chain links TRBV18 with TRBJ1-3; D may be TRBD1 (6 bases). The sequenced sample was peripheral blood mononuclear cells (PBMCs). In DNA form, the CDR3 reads TGTGCCAGCTCACCCCGCGGTCCCCCACAGGGTGCCAGCTCTGGAAACACCATATATTTT. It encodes CASSPRGPPQGASSGNTIYF.